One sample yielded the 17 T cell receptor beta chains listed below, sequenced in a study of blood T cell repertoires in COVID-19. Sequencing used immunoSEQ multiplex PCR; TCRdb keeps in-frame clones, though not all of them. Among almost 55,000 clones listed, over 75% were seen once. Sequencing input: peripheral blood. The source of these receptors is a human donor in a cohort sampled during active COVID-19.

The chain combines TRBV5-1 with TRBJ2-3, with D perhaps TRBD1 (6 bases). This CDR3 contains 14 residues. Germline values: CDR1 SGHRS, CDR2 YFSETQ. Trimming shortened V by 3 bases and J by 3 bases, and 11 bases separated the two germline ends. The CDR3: CASSSGVVTDTQYF. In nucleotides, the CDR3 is TGCGCCAGCAGCTCAGGGGTTGTGACAGATACGCAGTATTTT.

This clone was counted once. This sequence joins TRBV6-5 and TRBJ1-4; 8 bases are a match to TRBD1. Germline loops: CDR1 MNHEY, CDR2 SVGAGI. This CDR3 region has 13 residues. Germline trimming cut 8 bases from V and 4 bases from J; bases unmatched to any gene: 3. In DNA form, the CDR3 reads TGTGCCAGCCAGGGGGCTGGTAATGAAAAACTGTTTTTT. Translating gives CASQGAGNEKLFF.

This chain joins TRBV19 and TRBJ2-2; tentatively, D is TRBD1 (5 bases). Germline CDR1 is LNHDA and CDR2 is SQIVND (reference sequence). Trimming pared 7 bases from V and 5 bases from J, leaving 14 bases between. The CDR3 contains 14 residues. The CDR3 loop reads CASTGRVETGELFF. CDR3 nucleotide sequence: TGTGCCAGTACGGGCAGGGTGGAAACCGGGGAGCTGTTTTTT.

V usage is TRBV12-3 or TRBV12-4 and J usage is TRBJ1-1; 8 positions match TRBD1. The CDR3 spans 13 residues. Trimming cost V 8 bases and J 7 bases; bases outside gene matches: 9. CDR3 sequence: CASGPMTGDEAFF. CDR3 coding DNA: TGTGCCAGCGGACCTATGACAGGGGATGAAGCTTTCTTT.

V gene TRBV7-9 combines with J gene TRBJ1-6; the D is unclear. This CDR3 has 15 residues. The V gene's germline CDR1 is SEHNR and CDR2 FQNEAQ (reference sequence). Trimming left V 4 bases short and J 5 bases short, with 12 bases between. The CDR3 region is CASSSLGRDNSPLHF. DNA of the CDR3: TGTGCCAGCAGCTCGTTGGGGAGGGATAATTCACCCCTCCACTTT.

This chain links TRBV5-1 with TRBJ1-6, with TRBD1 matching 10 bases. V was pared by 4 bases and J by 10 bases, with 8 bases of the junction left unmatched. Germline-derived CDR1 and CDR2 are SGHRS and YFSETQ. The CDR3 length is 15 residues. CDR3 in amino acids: CASSVGQGGRSPLHF. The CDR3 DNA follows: TGCGCCAGCAGCGTCGGACAGGGGGGTAGATCACCCCTCCACTTT.

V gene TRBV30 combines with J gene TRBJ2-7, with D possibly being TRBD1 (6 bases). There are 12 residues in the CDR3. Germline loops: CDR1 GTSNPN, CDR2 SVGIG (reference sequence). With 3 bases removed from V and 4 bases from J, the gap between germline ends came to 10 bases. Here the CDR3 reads CAWSPDRYEQYF. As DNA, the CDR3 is TGTGCCTGGAGCCCAGACAGGTACGAGCAGTACTTC. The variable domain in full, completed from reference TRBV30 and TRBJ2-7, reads SQTIHQWPATLVQPVGSPLSLECTVEGTSNPNLYWYRQAAGRGLQLLFYSVGIGQISSEVPQNLSASRPQDRQFILSSKKLLLSDSGFYLCAWSPDRYEQYFGPGTRLTVT.

As DNA, the CDR3 is TGTGCCAGCAGGGACGGAATAGCGGTGGAGAAGAAAAACATTCAGTACTTC. Translating it yields CASRDGIAVEKKNIQYF. The V call is TRBV2, the J call TRBJ2-4, with D tentatively TRBD2 (6 bases). The CDR3 is made up of 17 amino acids. The V end lost 6 bases, the J end lost 4 bases, and 22 bases lay between the germline ends. The V gene's germline CDR1 is SNHLY and CDR2 FYNNEI.

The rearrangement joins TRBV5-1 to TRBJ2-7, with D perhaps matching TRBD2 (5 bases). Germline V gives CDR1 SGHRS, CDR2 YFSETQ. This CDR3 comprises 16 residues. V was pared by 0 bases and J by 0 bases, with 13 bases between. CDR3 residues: CASSLVASGSSYEQYF. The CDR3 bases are TGCGCCAGCAGCTTGGTGGCTTCGGGGAGCTCCTACGAGCAGTACTTC.

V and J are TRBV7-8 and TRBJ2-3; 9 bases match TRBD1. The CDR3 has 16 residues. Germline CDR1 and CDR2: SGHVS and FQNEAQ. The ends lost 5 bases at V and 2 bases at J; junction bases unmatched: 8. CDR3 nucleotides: TGTGCCAGCAGCCTCTTCGACAGGGGGGTCACAGATACGCAGTATTTT. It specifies CASSLFDRGVTDTQYF.

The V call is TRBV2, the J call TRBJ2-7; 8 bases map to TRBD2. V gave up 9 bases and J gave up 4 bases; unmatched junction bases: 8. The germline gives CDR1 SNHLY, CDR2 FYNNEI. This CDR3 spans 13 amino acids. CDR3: CASFISGEYEQYF. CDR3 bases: TGTGCCAGTTTTATTAGCGGGGAGTACGAGCAGTACTTC.

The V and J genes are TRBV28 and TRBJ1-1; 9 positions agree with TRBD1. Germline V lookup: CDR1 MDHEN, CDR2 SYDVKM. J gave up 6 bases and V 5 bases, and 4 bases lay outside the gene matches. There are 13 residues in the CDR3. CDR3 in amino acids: CASSLGQGPEAFF. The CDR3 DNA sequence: TGTGCCAGCAGTCTGGGACAGGGTCCTGAAGCTTTCTTT.

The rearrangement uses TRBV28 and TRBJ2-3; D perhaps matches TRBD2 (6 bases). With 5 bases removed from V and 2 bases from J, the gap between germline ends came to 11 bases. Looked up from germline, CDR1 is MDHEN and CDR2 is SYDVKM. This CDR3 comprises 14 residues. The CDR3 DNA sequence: TGTGCCAGCAGTCTGGGGACTTTCACAGATACGCAGTATTTT. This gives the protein CASSLGTFTDTQYF.

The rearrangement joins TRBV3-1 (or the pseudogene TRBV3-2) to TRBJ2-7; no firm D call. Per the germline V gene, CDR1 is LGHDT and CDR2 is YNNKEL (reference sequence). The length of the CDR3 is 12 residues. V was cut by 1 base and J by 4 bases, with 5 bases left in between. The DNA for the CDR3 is TGTGCCAGCAGCCAAGGGGCTTACGAGCAGTACTTC. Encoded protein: CASSQGAYEQYF.

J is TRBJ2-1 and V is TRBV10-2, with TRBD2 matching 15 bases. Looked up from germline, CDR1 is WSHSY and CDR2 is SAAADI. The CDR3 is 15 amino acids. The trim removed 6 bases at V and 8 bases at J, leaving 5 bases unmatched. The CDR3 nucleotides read TGCGCCAGCAGGCGGACTAGCGGGGGGGGCTATGAGCAGTTCTTC. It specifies CASRRTSGGGYEQFF.

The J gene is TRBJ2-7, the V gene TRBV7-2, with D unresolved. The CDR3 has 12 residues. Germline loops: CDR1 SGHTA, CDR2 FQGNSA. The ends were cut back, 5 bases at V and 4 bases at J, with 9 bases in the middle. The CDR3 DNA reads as TGTGCCAGCAGCGCTGAGGTTTACGAGCAGTACTTC. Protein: CASSAEVYEQYF.

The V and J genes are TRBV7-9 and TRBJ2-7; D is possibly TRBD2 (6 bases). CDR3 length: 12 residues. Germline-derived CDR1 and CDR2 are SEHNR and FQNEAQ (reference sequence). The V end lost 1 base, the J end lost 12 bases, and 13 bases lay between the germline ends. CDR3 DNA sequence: TGTGCCAGCAGCTTAGGGGACTCCCTCTCGTACTTC. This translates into CASSLGDSLSYF.